This T cell receptor (beta chain) was captured in a study of blood T cell repertoires in COVID-19. Turning to the study itself: Both acute and convalescent COVID-19 samples were obtained from the United States, Italy and Spain. PBMCs, B-cell-depleted T cells, or T cells provided the cDNA or gDNA that made up the material.

In the original analysis: By means of reference gene primer amplification, nucleated cell counts were estimated. TCRdb keeps only in-frame clones here, not all; method: immunoSEQ multiplex PCR. The DNA was the basis for D and trimming; V, J and clone size are from that table. The sample holds more than 95,000 clones, around four fifths seen once. This clone occurred a few times. Other DNA sequences in the same sample also yield this CDR3. Sequenced: peripheral blood. This clonotype was sampled from a human donor in a cohort sampled during active COVID-19.

In DNA, the CDR3 is TGTGCCAGTAGTACGGGAGGCTATGGCTACACCTTC. This codes for CASSTGGYGYTF. The chain uses TRBV19 and TRBJ1-2; D unresolved. Germline assignment: CDR1 LNHDA and CDR2 SQIVND (reference sequence). This CDR3 has 12 amino acids. Deletions cut 4 bases from V and 4 bases from J, with 7 bases between.